These T cell receptor beta chains were read from a single sample in a study of metastatic and nonmetastatic thyroid tumors. TCRdb re-analyzed the PCR reads through MiXCR. The data show approximately 8,500 clones, roughly 24% seen once. The sample was tumor tissue. These receptors originate from a female donor with papillary thyroid cancer or a benign thyroid nodule (not recorded which). Some clones in this sample may be carry-over from other donors' samples. The CDR3 runs from the conserved cysteine through the conserved F or W. A D gene is named only where the DNA matches it firmly. Clone size appears in some rows only: once, few, many, or a class for an expanded clone.

abundance	d_gene	j_gene	v_gene	CDR3aa	CDR3nt
many	-	TRBJ2-5	TRBV10-3	CAISERGETQYF	TGTGCCATCAGTGAGCGGGGGGAGACCCAGTACTTC
-	TRBD1	TRBJ1-5	TRBV20-1	CSAIGTGDHPQHF	TGCAGTGCTATAGGGACAGGCGACCATCCCCAGCATTTT
medium-sized	-	TRBJ2-2	TRBV4-2	CASSPGLANTGELFF	TGTGCCAGCAGCCCGGGACTGGCGAACACCGGGGAGCTGTTTTTT
-	TRBD2	TRBJ2-5	TRBV3-1	CASRLAGDQETQYF	TGTGCCAGCAGACTAGCGGGGGACCAAGAGACCCAGTACTTC
-	-	TRBJ1-6	TRBV7-3	CASSLTGLYNSPLHF	TGTGCCAGCAGCTTAACGGGACTGTATAATTCACCCCTCCACTTT
many	-	TRBJ1-1	TRBV5-5	CASSRGWDTEAFF	TGTGCCAGCAGCCGAGGGTGGGACACTGAAGCTTTCTTT
-	-	TRBJ1-5	TRBV19	CASSTGCNQPQHF	TGTGCCAGTAGTACTGGATGCAATCAGCCCCAGCATTTT
medium-sized	TRBD2	TRBJ2-2	TRBV20-1	CSARPVLAGFDGELFF	TGCAGTGCTAGACCAGTACTAGCGGGATTCGACGGGGAGCTGTTTTTT
many	-	TRBJ2-7	TRBV11-2	CASSITGTPFHEQYF	TGTGCCAGCAGCATTACCGGGACCCCATTCCACGAGCAGTACTTC
medium-sized	TRBD1	TRBJ2-7	TRBV30	CAWRRTGVYGQYF	TGTGCCTGGAGAAGGACAGGGGTCTACGGGCAGTACTTC
medium-sized	-	TRBJ2-7	TRBV10-3	CAISESGTPSYEQYF	TGTGCCATCAGTGAGAGCGGAACCCCATCCTACGAGCAGTACTTC
medium-sized	-	TRBJ2-2	TRBV2	CASSLENTGELFF	TGTGCCAGCAGTCTAGAGAACACCGGGGAGCTGTTTTTT
medium-sized	-	TRBJ2-3	TRBV12-3/TRBV12-4	CASIREGGGDTQYF	TGTGCCAGCATTCGCGAGGGGGGAGGAGATACGCAGTATTTT
-	-	TRBJ2-2	TRBV12-3/TRBV12-4	CASSLTPSGELSF	TGTGCCAGCAGTCTTACACCGTCCGGGGAGCTGTCTTTT
medium-sized	-	TRBJ1-1	TRBV7-3	CASSLSRNTEAFF	TGTGCCAGCAGCTTAAGTAGGAACACTGAAGCTTTCTTT
medium-sized	-	TRBJ1-5	TRBV28	CASSLGQPQHF	TGTGCCAGCAGTTTGGGGCAGCCCCAGCATTTT
-	TRBD2	TRBJ2-7	TRBV5-1	CASSLGGGQQYF	TGCGCCAGCAGCTTGGGCGGGGGTCAGCAGTACTTC
once	-	TRBJ2-5	TRBV7-6	CASSRTTGVQETQYF	TGTGCCAGCAGCCGGACTACGGGGGTTCAGGAGACCCAGTACTTC
medium-sized	TRBD1	TRBJ2-7	TRBV12-3/TRBV12-4	CASSGTGEYEQYF	TGTGCCAGCAGTGGGACAGGAGAATACGAGCAGTACTTC
many	TRBD2	TRBJ2-7	TRBV3-1	CASSQDFGGGYEQYF	TGTGCCAGCAGCCAAGATTTCGGCGGGGGCTACGAGCAGTACTTC
medium-sized	-	TRBJ2-2	TRBV24-1	CATSDSGTGELFF	TGTGCCACCAGTGATTCAGGCACCGGGGAGCTGTTTTTT
few	-	TRBJ2-2	TRBV6-4	CASSHMTGLSGELFF	TGTGCCAGCAGTCATATGACCGGATTGTCGGGGGAGCTGTTTTTT
medium-sized	-	TRBJ2-3	TRBV7-2	CASSFRGVSTDTQYF	TGTGCCAGCAGCTTCAGGGGGGTTAGCACAGATACGCAGTATTTT
-	-	TRBJ1-2	TRBV14	CASSQDAASLLYGYTF	TGTGCCAGCAGCCAAGATGCGGCCTCCTTATTGTATGGCTACACCTTC
-	TRBD1	TRBJ1-5	TRBV30	CAWESGTGVNQPQHF	TGTGCCTGGGAGTCCGGGACAGGGGTCAATCAACCCCAGCATTTT
-	TRBD1	TRBJ2-7	TRBV20-1	CSARGPTGRAYEQYF	TGCAGTGCTAGGGGCCCGACAGGGCGGGCCTACGAGCAGTACTTC
-	-	TRBJ1-2	TRBV28	CASSSGAYGYTF	TGTGCGAGCAGTTCAGGGGCATATGGCTACACCTTC
few	-	TRBJ1-1	TRBV6-1	CASRDRMNTEAFF	TGTGCCAGCAGGGACAGAATGAACACTGAAGCCTTCTTT